This record covers a single TCR beta chain. Its specificity is not known. TCRdb reprocessed the 5' RACE reads, keeping one entry per CDR3 protein, no DNA. This sample's clone table lists 400,000 or so distinct CDR3 sequences. This record comes from a study of T cells expressing NK-cell markers. Study information: Sequencing of TCR beta repertoires drew on sorted CD3+CD56+NKG2C+, CD3+CD56+NKG2C- and CD3+CD56-NKG2C+ T cells. Regarding the study as a whole: Whether expanded NKG2C+ T cell clones were HCMV specific stayed uncertain.

The CDR3 sequence is 15 residues long. The germline gives CDR1 LGHNT, CDR2 FRNRAP. The source is a woman in her forties or fifties in good health. Material: blood T cells: a sorted CD56 or NKG2C T cell subset, CD4+ or CD8+ T cells, or bulk PBMC T cells (not recorded which). The V gene is TRBV12-5, the J gene TRBJ1-1. The CDR3 spells CASGEGWGENTEAFF.